This record looks at one T cell receptor (beta chain) sequence and its context. What it binds is unknown. Trimming left V 3 bases short and J 5 bases short, with 14 bases between. The CDR3 runs to 15 residues. The germline CDR1 and CDR2 sequences are MNHNS and SASEGT. The data derive from a study of shared clonotypes between healthy human individuals. Study-level points and caveats: Some naive CD4 clonotypes, 4% to 6%, turned up in common across four donors.

The authors' processing: There were no quality scores in the junction-only immunoSEQ sequences, so filtering differed. Produced via immunoSEQ multiplex PCR; TCRdb's table is partial and in-frame only. D and trimming come from the DNA, and the V and J calls and clone size come from that table. The profile shows 2 million to 2.5 million clones, roughly 92% of them singletons. This sequence joins TRBV6-1 and TRBJ1-5; D may be TRBD1 (6 bases). Input material: naive CD4+ T cells from PBMCs. The subset denotes: CD45RA+ positively selected. The TCR sequence derives from a man younger than 35 in good health. Some clones in this sample may be carry-over from other donors' samples. The CDR3 spells CASSEPSRGDQPQHF. DNA for the CDR3: TGTGCCAGCAGTGAGCCATCCAGGGGCGATCAGCCCCAGCATTTT.